These 8 T cell receptor beta chains were all obtained from the same sample, sequenced in a study of human T cells and chemical hapten exposure. Sequencing started from total RNA isolated from unfractionated whole blood. TCRdb reanalysed the 5' RACE reads using MiXCR and keeps one entry per CDR3 protein. The data show over 70,000 distinct CDR3 sequences, with roughly 15% seen just once and under 7.5% held by the top ten. The receptors were sampled from a female donor in good health.

This clonotype was seen a few times. V gene TRBV28 combines with J gene TRBJ1-3; D perhaps matches TRBD1 (6 bases). V was pared by 0 bases and J by 2 bases, with 8 bases between. There are 15 residues in the CDR3. Germline-derived CDR1 and CDR2 are MDHEN and SYDVKM. The chain's CDR3 is CASSLWGATGNTIYF. In DNA form, the CDR3 reads TGTGCCAGCAGTTTATGGGGGGCCACTGGAAACACCATATATTTT.

This clonotype was counted ten times or more. The V call is TRBV11-2, the J call TRBJ2-3; no definite D call. The CDR3 has 13 amino acids. Germline values: CDR1 SGHAT, CDR2 FQNNGV. V was pared by 0 bases and J by 14 bases, with 15 bases between. CDR3 nucleotide sequence: TGTGCCAGCAGCTTAGATAGTCAATCTAGTGGGTATTTT. This sequence encodes CASSLDSQSSGYF.

This sequence joins TRBV5-6 and TRBJ2-7, with TRBD2 matching over 9 bases. The CDR3 runs to 17 residues. J was trimmed by 2 bases and V by 3 bases; bases with no gene match: 12. Germline V gene lookup returns CDR1 SGHDT and CDR2 YYEEEE. CDR3 sequence reads: CASSSLGGGDFTYEQYF. Written as DNA, the CDR3 is TGTGCCAGCAGCTCCCTGGGCGGGGGGGATTTCACCTACGAGCAGTACTTC.

The V call is TRBV28, the J call TRBJ2-1, with no clear D. This CDR3 region has 13 residues. The germline CDR1 and CDR2 sequences are MDHEN and SYDVKM. The V and J ends lost 5 bases and 3 bases respectively, with 8 bases between them. The CDR3 sequence is CASSPPRYNEQFF. Written as DNA, the CDR3 is TGTGCCAGCAGTCCCCCACGCTACAATGAGCAGTTCTTC. The variable domain in full, completed from reference TRBV28 and TRBJ2-1, reads DVKVTQSSRYLVKRTGEKVFLECVQDMDHENMFWYRQDPGLGLRLIYFSYDVKMKEKGDIPEGYSVSREKKERFSLILESASTNQTSMYLCASSPPRYNEQFFGPGTRLTVL.

V gene TRBV14 combines with J gene TRBJ1-1; 8 bases map to TRBD1. Germline V gene data show CDR1 as SGHDN and CDR2 as FVKESK. This CDR3 has 13 amino acids. After removal of 2 bases from V and 8 bases from J, the junction contained 4 bases not matched to a gene. CDR3 bases: TGTGCCAGCAGCCAAATAAGACAGGGGGAAGCTTTCTTT. It translates to CASSQIRQGEAFF.

The chain carries TRBV28 and TRBJ1-3; D gene ambiguous. Per the germline V gene, CDR1 is MDHEN and CDR2 is SYDVKM. Trimming took off 2 bases at V and 0 bases at J, with 8 bases between the two ends. There are 15 residues in the CDR3. The CDR3 spells CASSLTEASGNTIYF. DNA for the CDR3: TGTGCCAGCAGTTTAACCGAGGCCTCTGGAAACACCATATATTTT.

This clonotype came up a few times. V gene TRBV5-1 combines with J gene TRBJ2-7; 8 bases fit TRBD1. The trim removed 1 base at V and 5 bases at J, leaving 11 bases unmatched. There are 16 residues in the CDR3. CDR1 SGHRS and CDR2 YFSETQ come from the germline V gene. The CDR3: CASSLNAATGVNEQYF. The CDR3 bases are TGCGCCAGCAGCTTGAACGCTGCGACAGGGGTGAACGAGCAGTACTTC.

The CDR3 protein is CASSWGLGRGRITGELFF. Written as DNA, the CDR3 is TGTGCCAGCAGTTGGGGGCTTGGGCGAGGACGAATCACCGGGGAGCTGTTTTTT. This rearrangement joins TRBV27 to TRBJ2-2; a possible D gene is TRBD1 (6 bases). The germline gives CDR1 MNHEY, CDR2 SMNVEV (reference sequence). The CDR3 runs to 18 residues. V lost 4 bases to trimming and J lost 4 bases, with 22 bases between them.